These 3 T cell receptor beta chains share one sample of origin, sequenced in a study of beta chain features in type 1 diabetes (dated by TCRdb to 2017 to 2018). Results and caveats for the whole study, not just this receptor: Type 1 diabetes patients showed a moderate but significant shortening of TCRB CDR3 length in all four CD4+ subsets.

These receptors are not linked to any known antigen. The library relied on the immunoSEQ multiplex PCR assay. The entire amount of isolated RNA was reverse transcribed using the High Capacity cDNA Reverse Transcription Kit, so the sequenced TCRB transcripts were expressed ones. This immuneACCESS table, as held by TCRdb, lists in-frame sequences with V and J called but not all clones. Of the missing ones, under half trace to an unresolved V gene in checked studies; the others have no known cause. For this sample there are hundreds of thousands of clones; more than 13% appear just once. The ten top clones hold around 0.04% of the sample. The source material was naive CD4+ T cells from blood. According to the study, the label for this sample's cell subset or site signals: true naive CD4+ T cells. Source of these receptors: a man younger than 35 with type 1 diabetes.

This clone was detected a few times. J is TRBJ2-3 and V is TRBV7-2; 9 positions agree with TRBD2. Trimming removed 6 bases from V and 2 bases from J; junction bases left unmatched: 15. Germline values: CDR1 SGHTA, CDR2 FQGNSA. This CDR3 region has 18 residues. CDR3 protein: CASRRSGGLVGSTDTQYF. CDR3 bases: TGTGCCAGCAGGCGTAGCGGGGGTCTAGTGGGGTCCACAGATACGCAGTATTTT.

V usage is TRBV7-2 and J usage is TRBJ1-1; TRBD1 aligns across 8 bases. J gave up 11 bases and V 5 bases, and 10 bases lay outside the gene matches. This CDR3 region has 13 residues. Germline values: CDR1 SGHTA, CDR2 FQGNSA. The CDR3 bases are TGTGCCAGCAGCGGACAGGGACGATCGGAGGCTTTCTTT. Encoded protein: CASSGQGRSEAFF.

This clone was seen more than once but under ten times. The chain couples TRBV18 to TRBJ1-5, with unresolved D. Trimming took 6 bases from V and 0 from J, leaving 3 bases between them. Germline V CDR1 and CDR2: KGHSH, LQKENI. This CDR3 contains 12 residues. This CDR3 is CASSDSNQPQHF. The CDR3 coding sequence is TGTGCCAGCTCCGATAGCAATCAGCCCCAGCATTTT.